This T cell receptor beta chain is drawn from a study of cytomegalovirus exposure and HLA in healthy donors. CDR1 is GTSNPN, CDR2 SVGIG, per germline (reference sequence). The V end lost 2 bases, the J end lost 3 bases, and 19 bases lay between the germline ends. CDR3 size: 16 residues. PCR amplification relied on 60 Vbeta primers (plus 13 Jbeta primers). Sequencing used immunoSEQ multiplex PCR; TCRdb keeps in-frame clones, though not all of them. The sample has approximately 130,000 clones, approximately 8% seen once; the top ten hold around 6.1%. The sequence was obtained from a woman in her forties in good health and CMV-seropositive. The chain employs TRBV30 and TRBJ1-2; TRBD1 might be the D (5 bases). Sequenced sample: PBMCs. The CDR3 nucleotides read TGTGCCTGGAGTTGGGGCGCAGGGAATAAGGACTATGGCTACACCTTC. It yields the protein CAWSWGAGNKDYGYTF. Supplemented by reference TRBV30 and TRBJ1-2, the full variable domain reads SQTIHQWPATLVQPVGSPLSLECTVEGTSNPNLYWYRQAAGRGLQLLFYSVGIGQISSEVPQNLSASRPQDRQFILSSKKLLLSDSGFYLCAWSWGAGNKDYGYTFGSGTRLTVV.